Listed below are T cell receptor beta chains from one sample, sequenced in a study of beta chain features in type 1 diabetes. Sequencing used immunoSEQ multiplex PCR; TCRdb keeps in-frame clones, though not all of them. The sample holds hundreds of thousands of clones, around an eighth seen once. Sequenced material: naive CD4+ T cells from blood. Every receptor here comes from a woman aged 35 to 49 in good health. The CDR3 runs from the conserved cysteine through the conserved F or W. A D gene is named only where the DNA matches it firmly. Clone size is not always given. Where it is, it says once, few, many or a class for expanded clones.

j_call: TRBJ2-3
d_call: TRBD1
v_call: TRBV29-1
clone_size: many
cdr3_nt: TGCAGCGAGGGGGCGGATACGCAGTATTTT
cdr3_aa: CSEGADTQYF

j_call: TRBJ2-3
d_call: NA
v_call: TRBV7-9
clone_size: few
cdr3_nt: TGTGCCAGCAGCTTCATGGGAGACCCCACAGATACGCAGTATTTT
cdr3_aa: CASSFMGDPTDTQYF

j_call: TRBJ2-7
d_call: TRBD1
v_call: TRBV15
clone_size: NA
cdr3_nt: TGTGCCACCAGCAGAGAGGCAGGGGGCGTCTACGAGCAGTACTTC
cdr3_aa: CATSREAGGVYEQYF

j_call: TRBJ1-3
d_call: NA
v_call: TRBV19
clone_size: few
cdr3_nt: TGTGCCAGCATTAACGGGGATTCCTCTGGAAACACCATATATTTT
cdr3_aa: CASINGDSSGNTIYF

j_call: TRBJ1-6
d_call: TRBD1
v_call: TRBV19
clone_size: NA
cdr3_nt: TGTGCCAGTAGCGCCGGGACAGGGAATTCACCCCTCCACTTT
cdr3_aa: CASSAGTGNSPLHF

j_call: TRBJ1-2
d_call: NA
v_call: TRBV12-5
clone_size: few
cdr3_nt: TGTGCTAGTGGATATATAACGGTGGTGAATATGGATGGCTACACCTTC
cdr3_aa: CASGYITVVNMDGYTF

j_call: TRBJ2-7
d_call: TRBD2
v_call: TRBV5-1
clone_size: NA
cdr3_nt: TGCGCCAGCAGCTTGGCGGGACTAGCGGGTCAAACCGGCGACGAGCAGTACTTC
cdr3_aa: CASSLAGLAGQTGDEQYF

j_call: TRBJ2-6
d_call: TRBD2
v_call: TRBV13
clone_size: few
cdr3_nt: TGTGCCAGCAGCTCCGGGACTAGCGGGGGGATCAGCTCTGGGGCCAACGTCCTGACTTTC
cdr3_aa: CASSSGTSGGISSGANVLTF

j_call: TRBJ1-2
d_call: NA
v_call: TRBV29-1
clone_size: few
cdr3_nt: TGCAGCGCTGAACAGGGATTGTATGGCTACACCTTC
cdr3_aa: CSAEQGLYGYTF

j_call: TRBJ1-1
d_call: NA
v_call: TRBV5-4
clone_size: few
cdr3_nt: TGTGCCAGCAGCTTGGCCACAGGCATGAACACTGAAGCTTTCTTT
cdr3_aa: CASSLATGMNTEAFF

j_call: TRBJ2-1
d_call: NA
v_call: TRBV5-6
clone_size: NA
cdr3_nt: TGTGCCAGCAGCTTGTGGGCAGGGTGGGACAATGAGCAGTTCTTC
cdr3_aa: CASSLWAGWDNEQFF

j_call: TRBJ2-7
d_call: NA
v_call: TRBV11-2
clone_size: few
cdr3_nt: TGTGCCAGCAGCTTAGCAGGCGAGCAGTACTTC
cdr3_aa: CASSLAGEQYF

j_call: TRBJ2-7
d_call: TRBD1
v_call: TRBV7-9
clone_size: few
cdr3_nt: TGTGCCAGCAGCTTGCCCGGGACAGGGAATGCCGAGCAGTACTTC
cdr3_aa: CASSLPGTGNAEQYF

j_call: TRBJ2-5
d_call: TRBD1
v_call: TRBV4-3
clone_size: NA
cdr3_nt: TGCGCCAGCAGCCAGGGGGACAGGGGGCCCCCATCAGAGACCCAGTACTTC
cdr3_aa: CASSQGDRGPPSETQYF

j_call: TRBJ1-2
d_call: TRBD1
v_call: TRBV6-5
clone_size: few
cdr3_nt: TGTGCCAGCAGGAATGCTCGCAGGGGGTATGGCTACACCTTC
cdr3_aa: CASRNARRGYGYTF

j_call: TRBJ2-7
d_call: NA
v_call: TRBV2
clone_size: NA
cdr3_nt: TGTGCCAGCAGTGAAGGGTCTAGCCTTGTAGAGCAGTACTTC
cdr3_aa: CASSEGSSLVEQYF

j_call: TRBJ2-5
d_call: NA
v_call: TRBV7-9
clone_size: few
cdr3_nt: TGTGCCAGCAGCTTAGAGGGACACGGGACCCAGTACTTC
cdr3_aa: CASSLEGHGTQYF

j_call: TRBJ2-7
d_call: TRBD1
v_call: TRBV7-9
clone_size: NA
cdr3_nt: TGTGCCAGCAGCCTAATGGGACAGGGGATAGGGGAGCAGTACTTC
cdr3_aa: CASSLMGQGIGEQYF

j_call: TRBJ2-7
d_call: TRBD2
v_call: TRBV27
clone_size: NA
cdr3_nt: TGTGCCAGCAGTTTTCTATCCGGGACTAGCGGGGCAATCTACGAGCAGTACTTC
cdr3_aa: CASSFLSGTSGAIYEQYF

j_call: TRBJ1-5
d_call: TRBD1
v_call: TRBV7-6
clone_size: few
cdr3_nt: TGTGCCATCCGTGACAGGGGCGACAATCAGCCCCAGCATTTT
cdr3_aa: CAIRDRGDNQPQHF

j_call: TRBJ1-6
d_call: NA
v_call: TRBV27
clone_size: NA
cdr3_nt: TGTGCCAGCAGTTTCAGGAGGATTGGGGAACCCCTCCACTTT
cdr3_aa: CASSFRRIGEPLHF

j_call: TRBJ1-4
d_call: TRBD1
v_call: TRBV29-1
clone_size: NA
cdr3_nt: TGCAGCTACTTAGGTGTCAGGGGGCCTGAAGACGAAAAACTGTTTTTT
cdr3_aa: CSYLGVRGPEDEKLFF

j_call: TRBJ2-5
d_call: NA
v_call: TRBV19
clone_size: few
cdr3_nt: TGTGCCAGTAGTACCGCTAGTGGAGAGACCCAGTACTTC
cdr3_aa: CASSTASGETQYF

j_call: TRBJ1-6
d_call: NA
v_call: TRBV7-9
clone_size: few
cdr3_nt: TGTGCCAGCAGCCCACAAGAGGGAGGAACTTCACCCCTCCACTTT
cdr3_aa: CASSPQEGGTSPLHF

j_call: TRBJ2-7
d_call: NA
v_call: TRBV10-3
clone_size: few
cdr3_nt: TGTGCCATCAGTGGGGGGGCACGAGACAGGGTCGTCGAGCAGTACTTC
cdr3_aa: CAISGGARDRVVEQYF

j_call: TRBJ1-6
d_call: NA
v_call: TRBV7-9
clone_size: few
cdr3_nt: TGTGCCAGCAGCAACCTTGGACAGTCGAATTCACCCCTCCACTTT
cdr3_aa: CASSNLGQSNSPLHF

j_call: TRBJ2-2
d_call: TRBD1
v_call: TRBV7-9
clone_size: NA
cdr3_nt: TGTGCCAGCAGCCCGCAGGGGGCGTTCGGTTCCGGGGAGCTGTTTTTT
cdr3_aa: CASSPQGAFGSGELFF

j_call: TRBJ1-2
d_call: NA
v_call: TRBV5-1
clone_size: NA
cdr3_nt: TGCGCCAGCAGCTTGGCCCGGGGGGATGACTATGGCTACACCTTC
cdr3_aa: CASSLARGDDYGYTF

j_call: TRBJ2-3
d_call: TRBD2
v_call: TRBV7-9
clone_size: NA
cdr3_nt: TGTGCCAGCAGCTTGACTAGCGGGGGCACAGATACGCAGTATTTT
cdr3_aa: CASSLTSGGTDTQYF

j_call: TRBJ2-3
d_call: NA
v_call: TRBV23-1
clone_size: few
cdr3_nt: TGCGCCAGCAGTCCCACGGAGACGTTGGGGGGGCGTTGGAAAGATACGCAGTATTTT
cdr3_aa: CASSPTETLGGRWKDTQYF

j_call: TRBJ2-4
d_call: NA
v_call: TRBV11-2
clone_size: few
cdr3_nt: TGTGCCAGCAGCTCACTAGGAGGGCCAGCCAAAAACATTCAGTACTTC
cdr3_aa: CASSSLGGPAKNIQYF

j_call: TRBJ2-1
d_call: NA
v_call: TRBV5-1
clone_size: NA
cdr3_nt: TGCGCCAGCAGCTTGGCCGTGAGGGATGAGCAGTTCTTC
cdr3_aa: CASSLAVRDEQFF

j_call: TRBJ2-1
d_call: NA
v_call: TRBV12-5
clone_size: NA
cdr3_nt: TGTGCTAGTGGCTGGGGCGGGGGCCATTACAATGAGCAGTTCTTC
cdr3_aa: CASGWGGGHYNEQFF

j_call: TRBJ1-1
d_call: NA
v_call: TRBV5-1
clone_size: few
cdr3_nt: TGCGCCAGCAGGACGGAGGCGGTTATGAACACTGAAGCTTTCTTT
cdr3_aa: CASRTEAVMNTEAFF

j_call: TRBJ2-6
d_call: TRBD1
v_call: TRBV5-1
clone_size: few
cdr3_nt: TGCGCCAGCAGCTTGTGGCAGGGGGTGTCTGGGGCCAACGTCCTGACTTTC
cdr3_aa: CASSLWQGVSGANVLTF

j_call: TRBJ2-7
d_call: TRBD1
v_call: TRBV27
clone_size: once
cdr3_nt: TGTGCCAGCAGTTCAGGACAGGGGGCCGGCGAGCAGTACTTC
cdr3_aa: CASSSGQGAGEQYF

j_call: TRBJ2-7
d_call: NA
v_call: TRBV7-2
clone_size: NA
cdr3_nt: TGTGCCAGCAGCGAGAGATACGAGCAGTACTTC
cdr3_aa: CASSERYEQYF

j_call: TRBJ2-7
d_call: TRBD1
v_call: TRBV5-1
clone_size: NA
cdr3_nt: TGCGCCAGCAGCTTCACGGAAGGGGGCCCCTACGAGCAGTACTTC
cdr3_aa: CASSFTEGGPYEQYF

j_call: TRBJ2-7
d_call: NA
v_call: TRBV5-4
clone_size: few
cdr3_nt: TGTGCCAGCAGCTTGGACCAGAGGAGGGGCGAGCAGTACTTC
cdr3_aa: CASSLDQRRGEQYF

j_call: TRBJ2-7
d_call: TRBD2
v_call: TRBV10-3
clone_size: few
cdr3_nt: TGTGCCATCAGTGAACAGGGGGGGACTAGCGGGGGTCACGAGCAGTACTTC
cdr3_aa: CAISEQGGTSGGHEQYF

j_call: TRBJ2-2
d_call: NA
v_call: TRBV25-1
clone_size: NA
cdr3_nt: TGTGCCAGCAGTGAAAGTAGGGGTATGACCGGGGAGCTGTTTTTT
cdr3_aa: CASSESRGMTGELFF

j_call: TRBJ2-7
d_call: NA
v_call: TRBV5-1
clone_size: few
cdr3_nt: TGCGCCAGCAGCAGCAACTACGAGCAGTACTTC
cdr3_aa: CASSSNYEQYF

j_call: TRBJ2-3
d_call: TRBD2
v_call: TRBV2
clone_size: NA
cdr3_nt: TGTGCCAGCAGTGAAGCGCCCTGGGGGGGTAGCACAGATACGCAGTATTTT
cdr3_aa: CASSEAPWGGSTDTQYF

j_call: TRBJ1-2
d_call: NA
v_call: TRBV7-2
clone_size: NA
cdr3_nt: TGTGCCAGCAGCCCAGAATTCTACACCTTC
cdr3_aa: CASSPEFYTF

j_call: TRBJ2-7
d_call: TRBD1
v_call: TRBV4-1
clone_size: few
cdr3_nt: TGCGCCAGCAGCGGGGCAGGGGGCTCCTACGAGCAGTACTTC
cdr3_aa: CASSGAGGSYEQYF

j_call: TRBJ2-3
d_call: NA
v_call: TRBV7-2
clone_size: NA
cdr3_nt: TGTGCCAGCAGCTTAGAAGTTACGGGCGGGTCGGATACGCAGTATTTT
cdr3_aa: CASSLEVTGGSDTQYF